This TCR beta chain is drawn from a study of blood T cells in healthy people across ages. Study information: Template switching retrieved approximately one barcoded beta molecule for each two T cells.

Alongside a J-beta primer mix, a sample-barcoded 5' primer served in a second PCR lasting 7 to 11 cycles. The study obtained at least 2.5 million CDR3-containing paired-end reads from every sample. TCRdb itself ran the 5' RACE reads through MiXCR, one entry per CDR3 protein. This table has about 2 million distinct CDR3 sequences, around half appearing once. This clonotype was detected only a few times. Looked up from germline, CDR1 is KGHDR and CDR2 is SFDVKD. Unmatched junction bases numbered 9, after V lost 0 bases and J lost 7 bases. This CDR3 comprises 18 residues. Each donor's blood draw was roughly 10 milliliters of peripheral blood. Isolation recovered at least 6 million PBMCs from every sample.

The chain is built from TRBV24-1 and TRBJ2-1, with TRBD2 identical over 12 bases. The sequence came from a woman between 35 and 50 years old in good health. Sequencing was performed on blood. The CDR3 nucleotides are TGTGCCACCAGTGATTTGCGGGGCGGGACTAGCGGGCGTAATGAGCAGTTCTTC. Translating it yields CATSDLRGGTSGRNEQFF.